The rows below give T cell receptor beta chains drawn from one sample of a study of T cells after yellow fever vaccination. TCRdb recomputed calls from the 5' RACE reads with MiXCR, one row per CDR3 protein. The sample holds roughly 310,000 distinct CDR3 sequences, about 3.5% seen once. Sequenced material: PBMCs, taken on the day of the yellow fever booster vaccination. The source of these receptors is a young man who received the YFV17D yellow fever vaccine. CDR3s include the opening cysteine and the closing phenylalanine or tryptophan. Fields, in order: clone size, J gene, V gene, D gene, CDR3 DNA, CDR3 protein. D genes are given only for firm matches. Rows give clone size only sometimes, using once, few, many, or a class for an expanded clone.

many | TRBJ1-6 | TRBV7-2 | TRBD1 | TGTGCCAGCAGCTTAGGACAGGGGGGCGATTCACCCCTCCACTTT | CASSLGQGGDSPLHF
once | TRBJ2-3 | TRBV5-1 | TRBD2 | TGCGCCAGCAGCCCGGGACTACTACTACAAGATACGCAGTATTTT | CASSPGLLLQDTQYF
few | TRBJ1-5 | TRBV5-5 | . | TGTGCCAGCAGCTTACGTGTGGGTCCGGGGCCCCAGCATTTT | CASSLRVGPGPQHF
many | TRBJ2-7 | TRBV5-1 | . | TGCGCCAGCAGCTTGGTTCCGGGCCCAACCTACGAGCAGTACTTC | CASSLVPGPTYEQYF
. | TRBJ2-7 | TRBV4-1 | TRBD1 | TGCGCCAGCAGCTTTAGAGACAGGGGTACCTACGAGCAGTACTTC | CASSFRDRGTYEQYF
few | TRBJ1-2 | TRBV5-1 | . | TGCGCCAGCAGCTTGGAGGGCCCGCGCTCAGCTAACTATGGCTACACCTTC | CASSLEGPRSANYGYTF
many | TRBJ1-2 | TRBV4-1 | . | TGCGCCAGCAGCCAGAAATGGGGGGATGGCTACACCTTC | CASSQKWGDGYTF
many | TRBJ2-7 | TRBV7-8 | . | TGTGCCAGCAGCCCCGAGAATAGAGGGTATACCTACGAGCAGTACTTC | CASSPENRGYTYEQYF
. | TRBJ2-3 | TRBV10-3 | . | TGTGCCATCAGTCGCTCGGGTTCGGATACGCAGTATTTT | CAISRSGSDTQYF
. | TRBJ1-1 | TRBV12-3/TRBV12-4 | . | TGTGCCAGCAGTGACAGTATGAACACTGAAGCTTTCTTT | CASSDSMNTEAFF
few | TRBJ2-5 | TRBV12-3/TRBV12-4 | . | TGTGCCAGCAGTTTCCGCGCCGAGATAGAGACCCAGTACTTC | CASSFRAEIETQYF
many | TRBJ2-5 | TRBV4-3 | TRBD2 | TGCGCCAGCAGCCAATCGACGGGACTACCCCAGTACTTC | CASSQSTGLPQYF
few | TRBJ1-1 | TRBV30 | . | TGTGCCTGTTCGAGAGGTCCTGATATTATGAACACTGAAGCTTTCTTT | CACSRGPDIMNTEAFF
. | TRBJ2-3 | TRBV20-1 | . | TGCAGTGCTCAAGCGGGCACAGATACGCAGTATTTT | CSAQAGTDTQYF
many | TRBJ2-5 | TRBV5-1 | . | TGCGCCAGCAGCCGGATTGGGGAGACCCAGTACTTC | CASSRIGETQYF
many | TRBJ2-5 | TRBV10-3 | TRBD2 | TGTGCCATCGGATCGGCTGGACTAGCGGGGGGGCACGGGACCCAGTACTTC | CAIGSAGLAGGHGTQYF
many | TRBJ2-1 | TRBV5-1 | TRBD2 | TGCGCCAGCAGCTTGGGCTTAGCGGGGGCAGGTGAGCAGTTCTTC | CASSLGLAGAGEQFF
many | TRBJ2-3 | TRBV5-1 | TRBD1 | TGCGCCAGCAGCTTGGCCCCAGGGGGCGAGGGAAGCACAGATACGCAGTATTTT | CASSLAPGGEGSTDTQYF
. | TRBJ1-5 | TRBV7-2 | . | TGTGCCAGCAGCTTAGGGGTTTTTTATAGCAATCAGCCCCAGCATTTT | CASSLGVFYSNQPQHF
. | TRBJ1-4 | TRBV7-8 | . | TGTGCCAGCAGCTCCGGACAGAATGAAAAACTGTTTTTT | CASSSGQNEKLFF
many | TRBJ1-1 | TRBV9 | . | TGTGCCAGCAGCGCTCTCACGGGGATGAACACTGAAGCTTTCTTT | CASSALTGMNTEAFF
many | TRBJ2-1 | TRBV15 | TRBD1 | TGTGCCACCAGCAGTACAGGGGGACCCTACAATGAGCAGTTCTTC | CATSSTGGPYNEQFF
many | TRBJ2-6 | TRBV5-1 | . | TGCGCCAGCAGCGACAGCTCTGGGGCCAACGTCCTGACTTTC | CASSDSSGANVLTF
many | TRBJ2-7 | TRBV6-1 | TRBD1 | TGTGCCAGCAGTGAAGAAGTCTGGACAGGGAGGTTGAACGAGCAGTACTTC | CASSEEVWTGRLNEQYF
few | TRBJ1-1 | TRBV7-2 | . | TGTGCCAGCAGCTTCCTCACGGGGGGGGCCGCTGGAGCTTTCTTT | CASSFLTGGAAGAFF
many | TRBJ2-5 | TRBV4-3 | . | TGCGCCAGCAGCCAAGATTTAGGGCCAGGGGAGACCCAGTACTTC | CASSQDLGPGETQYF
many | TRBJ2-3 | TRBV20-1 | . | TGCAGTGCGATAAATCAGGGAGATACGCAGTATTTT | CSAINQGDTQYF
. | TRBJ2-1 | TRBV11-1 | . | TGTGCCAGCACCTCAGGATTCAATGAGCAGTTCTTC | CASTSGFNEQFF
many | TRBJ1-1 | TRBV2 | . | TGTGCCAGCAGTTCCGGGACCGCCCCGGACACTGAAGCTTTCTTT | CASSSGTAPDTEAFF
few | TRBJ1-2 | TRBV7-8 | . | TGTGCCAGCAGCTTTGAGTTGGGCAGGGTTGTCTATGGCTACACCTTC | CASSFELGRVVYGYTF
few | TRBJ2-3 | TRBV5-5 | . | TGTGCCAGCAGACTCGGGCCTGAAGATACGCAGTATTTT | CASRLGPEDTQYF
. | TRBJ2-2 | TRBV18 | . | TGTGCCAGCTCACCACCGGTGAACACCGGGGAGCTGTTTTTT | CASSPPVNTGELFF
many | TRBJ2-5 | TRBV28 | . | TGTGCCAGCAGTGTGCTAGCGAACCAAGAGACCCAGTACTTC | CASSVLANQETQYF
many | TRBJ2-5 | TRBV5-4 | . | TGTGCCAGCAGCTTGGCCGGAGCGGAAAAGACCCAGTACTTC | CASSLAGAEKTQYF
. | TRBJ2-6 | TRBV7-6 | . | TGTGCCAGCAGCTTAGACAGTAGCTCTGGGGCCAACGTCCTGACTTTC | CASSLDSSSGANVLTF
few | TRBJ1-4 | TRBV20-1 | . | TGCAGTGCAGAGGACAGCGCGGAAAAACTGTTTTTT | CSAEDSAEKLFF
few | TRBJ2-2 | TRBV4-1 | . | TGCGCCAGCAGCCAGGGAGAGGGCGGGGAGCTGTTTTTT | CASSQGEGGELFF
many | TRBJ2-2 | TRBV7-2 | . | TGTGCCAGCAGCTTCGGCAGGGCCAACACCGGGGAGCTGTTTTTT | CASSFGRANTGELFF
. | TRBJ2-3 | TRBV7-3 | TRBD2 | TGTGCCAGCAGCTTGGGTTACGGGGGGGCCGCAGATACGCAGTATTTT | CASSLGYGGAADTQYF
. | TRBJ2-7 | TRBV6-5 | TRBD2 | TGTGCCAGCAGCCGACTAGCGGGGAGCTCCTACGAGCAGTACTTC | CASSRLAGSSYEQYF
few | TRBJ1-1 | TRBV18 | TRBD1 | TGTGCCAGCGGAAGCGGGACAGGCCTGCCTCAATTT | CASGSGTGLPQF
few | TRBJ2-3 | TRBV28 | . | TGTGCCAGCAGATGGGACTCCACGCAGTATTTT | CASRWDSTQYF
. | TRBJ1-1 | TRBV7-2 | . | TGTGCCAGCAGCTTAGTAGCAGGGCTGGGCACTGAAGCTTTCTTT | CASSLVAGLGTEAFF
few | TRBJ2-2 | TRBV27 | . | TGTGCCAGCAGTTACGCGGGCGGGGAGCTGTTTTTT | CASSYAGGELFF
few | TRBJ1-3 | TRBV7-2 | . | TGTGCCAGCAGCTTAGTCAGTATCTCTGGAAACACCATATATTTT | CASSLVSISGNTIYF